The present TCR beta chain was sequenced within a study of response to subunit inactivated influenza vaccine. In the case of this clonotype: As yet, its antigen is unknown.

MiXCR, run by TCRdb on the RT-PCR reads, gives a single entry per CDR3 protein. The sample carries about 580,000 distinct CDR3 sequences, 12% to 15% recorded once. Overall study results and limits: The authors suggested that few new T cells are recruited per seasonal influenza vaccination.

Germline CDR1 and CDR2: DFQATT and SNEGSKA (reference sequence). The germline V and J ends were trimmed by 4 bases and 6 bases, with 10 bases remaining between them. This CDR3 has 13 residues. The chain joins TRBV20-1 to TRBJ1-6; weak D call: TRBD1 (5 bases). This receptor was identified in a man between 45 and 60 years old who received an inactivated influenza vaccine. Sequences were derived from PBMCs from blood, sampled about 13 days after vaccination. The CDR3 loop reads CSAKTAINSPLHF. The CDR3 DNA follows: TGCAGTGCTAAGACAGCGATTAATTCACCCCTCCACTTT.